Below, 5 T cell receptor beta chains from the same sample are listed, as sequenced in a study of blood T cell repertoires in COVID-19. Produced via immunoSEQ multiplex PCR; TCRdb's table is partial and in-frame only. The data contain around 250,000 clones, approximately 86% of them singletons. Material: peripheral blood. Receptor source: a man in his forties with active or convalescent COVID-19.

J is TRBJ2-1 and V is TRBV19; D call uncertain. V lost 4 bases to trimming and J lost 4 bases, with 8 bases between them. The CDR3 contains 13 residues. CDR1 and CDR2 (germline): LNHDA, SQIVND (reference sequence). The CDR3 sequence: CASSTYSYNEQFF. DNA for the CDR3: TGTGCCAGTAGTACCTACAGTTACAATGAGCAGTTCTTC.

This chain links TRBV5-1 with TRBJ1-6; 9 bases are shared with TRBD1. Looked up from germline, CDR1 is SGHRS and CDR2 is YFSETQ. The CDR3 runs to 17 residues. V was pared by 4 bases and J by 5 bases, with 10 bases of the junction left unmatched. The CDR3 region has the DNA TGCGCCAGCAGCCCCTCGGGACAGGGAGTACATAATTCACCCCTCCACTTT. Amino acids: CASSPSGQGVHNSPLHF.

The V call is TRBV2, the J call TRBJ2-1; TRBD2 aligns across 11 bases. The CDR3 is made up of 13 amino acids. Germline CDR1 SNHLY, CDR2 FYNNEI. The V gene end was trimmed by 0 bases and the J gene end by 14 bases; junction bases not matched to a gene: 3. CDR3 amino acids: CASSEASGGEEFF. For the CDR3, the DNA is TGTGCCAGCAGTGAAGCTAGCGGGGGGGAAGAGTTCTTC.

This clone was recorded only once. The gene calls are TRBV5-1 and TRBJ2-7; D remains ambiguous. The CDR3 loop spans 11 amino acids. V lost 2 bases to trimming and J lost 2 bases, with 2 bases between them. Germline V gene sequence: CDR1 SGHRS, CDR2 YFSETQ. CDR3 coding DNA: TGCGCCAGCAGCTTCGCCTACGAGCAGTACTTC. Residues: CASSFAYEQYF.

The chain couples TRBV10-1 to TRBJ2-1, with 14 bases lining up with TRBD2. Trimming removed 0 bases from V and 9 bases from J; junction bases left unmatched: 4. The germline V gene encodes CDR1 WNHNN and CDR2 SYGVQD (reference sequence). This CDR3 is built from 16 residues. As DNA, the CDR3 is TGCGCCAGCAGTGAGTCCCGACTAGCGGGAGGGGCTGAGCAGTTCTTC. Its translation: CASSESRLAGGAEQFF.